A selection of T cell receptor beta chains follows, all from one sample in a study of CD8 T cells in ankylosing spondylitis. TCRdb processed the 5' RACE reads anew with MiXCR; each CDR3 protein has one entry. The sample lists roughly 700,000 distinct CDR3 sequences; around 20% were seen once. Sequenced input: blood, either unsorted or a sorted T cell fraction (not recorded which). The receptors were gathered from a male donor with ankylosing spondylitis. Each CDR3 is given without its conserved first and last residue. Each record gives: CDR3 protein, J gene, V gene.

CDR3 protein: ASSRRGVRQETQY
J gene: TRBJ2-5
V gene: TRBV11-2

CDR3 protein: ASSQRGVYQPQH
J gene: TRBJ1-5
V gene: TRBV12-3/TRBV12-4

CDR3 protein: ASSVAAQQGTQY
J gene: TRBJ2-3
V gene: TRBV9

CDR3 protein: ASSLTGTGSGSRTGELF
J gene: TRBJ2-2
V gene: TRBV7-3

CDR3 protein: ASSENWAGNSGNTIY
J gene: TRBJ1-3
V gene: TRBV5-1

CDR3 protein: ASKYRTVNSPLH
J gene: TRBJ1-6
V gene: TRBV12-3/TRBV12-4

CDR3 protein: SARDRTNYGYT
J gene: TRBJ1-2
V gene: TRBV20-1

CDR3 protein: ASSNKPGLADYTDTQY
J gene: TRBJ2-3
V gene: TRBV5-1

CDR3 protein: ASRGLGGTETQY
J gene: TRBJ2-5
V gene: TRBV2

CDR3 protein: ASRTNGRRGEQF
J gene: TRBJ2-1
V gene: TRBV2

CDR3 protein: ASSQGPPSQGGVHNEQF
J gene: TRBJ2-1
V gene: TRBV4-1

CDR3 protein: ASSSAETYNEQF
J gene: TRBJ2-1
V gene: TRBV5-1

CDR3 protein: ASSLQDNTGELF
J gene: TRBJ2-2
V gene: TRBV5-6

CDR3 protein: SVRPSANTGELF
J gene: TRBJ2-2
V gene: TRBV29-1

CDR3 protein: ASKEAGEVYEQY
J gene: TRBJ2-7
V gene: TRBV19

CDR3 protein: SVAGWLGDVDLYNEQF
J gene: TRBJ2-1
V gene: TRBV29-1

CDR3 protein: ASSLPQGAFDYGYT
J gene: TRBJ1-2
V gene: TRBV5-4

CDR3 protein: ASSLSGTGLVNEQF
J gene: TRBJ2-1
V gene: TRBV27

CDR3 protein: ATSDRVGHNEQF
J gene: TRBJ2-1
V gene: TRBV3-1

CDR3 protein: ASSSRGALEQY
J gene: TRBJ2-7
V gene: TRBV7-2

CDR3 protein: ASWQSDTQY
J gene: TRBJ2-3
V gene: TRBV5-1

CDR3 protein: ATKHYGGREEKLF
J gene: TRBJ1-4
V gene: TRBV15

CDR3 protein: ASSYGLGEKLF
J gene: TRBJ1-4
V gene: TRBV5-5